The 27 T cell receptor beta chains reported below all come from one sample, sequenced in a study of identical twins. MiXCR, run by TCRdb on the 5' RACE reads, gives a single entry per CDR3 protein. The sample contains around 550,000 distinct CDR3 sequences, about 15% of which appear only once. The same sample was also studied in work on yellow fever vaccine responses in identical twins.

The sequencing input was CD4+ T cells sorted from blood. The receptors come from a woman aged 18-30 years in good health.

The CDR3 DNA follows: TGTGCCACCAGCAGAAACAAAAACACTGAAGCTTTCTTT. Translation gives CATSRNKNTEAFF. The chain employs TRBV15 and TRBJ1-1; the D is unclear. Germline-derived CDR1 and CDR2 are LNHNV and YYDKDF (reference sequence). Trimming removed 2 bases from V and 2 bases from J, with 6 bases in between. The CDR3 is made up of 13 amino acids.

The chain carries TRBV3-1 and TRBJ2-7; weak D call: TRBD2 (6 bases). The ends were cut back, 1 base at V and 3 bases at J, with 13 bases in the middle. Looked up from germline, CDR1 is LGHDT and CDR2 is YNNKEL (reference sequence). The CDR3 is 15 residues long. CDR3 residues: CASSQGGAGGYEQYF. The CDR3 DNA follows: TGTGCCAGCAGCCAAGGAGGAGCGGGTGGCTACGAGCAGTACTTC.

This clonotype was counted a few times. The chain joins TRBV9 to TRBJ2-7; weak D call: TRBD2 (6 bases). The CDR3 sequence is 15 residues long. V lost 3 bases and J lost 3, with 16 bases in between. Germline V gene data show CDR1 as SGDLS and CDR2 as YYNGEE. The CDR3 DNA reads as TGTGCCAGCAGCGCCGAACAGGTCGGGGGCTACGAGCAGTACTTC. Amino acids: CASSAEQVGGYEQYF. The full variable domain, rest sourced from reference TRBV9 and TRBJ2-7, is DSGVTQTPKHLITATGQRVTLRCSPRSGDLSVYWYQQSLDQGLQFLIQYYNGEERAKGNILERFSAQQFPDLHSELNLSSLELGDSALYFCASSAEQVGGYEQYFGPGTRLTVT.

This clonotype occurred a few times. The chain employs TRBV5-1 and TRBJ2-2, with D unclear. The V and J ends lost 1 base and 5 bases respectively, with 15 bases between them. The CDR3 is 16 residues long. The germline V gene has CDR1 SGHRS and CDR2 YFSETQ. The CDR3 nucleotides read TGCGCCAGCAGCTTGTCTATGGCAGTTCAAACCGGGGAGCTGTTTTTT. This codes for CASSLSMAVQTGELFF.

In its sample, this clonotype was seen a few times. This chain links TRBV6-1 with TRBJ2-1, with TRBD2 identical over 11 bases. CDR1 and CDR2 from the germline V gene are MNHNS and SASEGT. This CDR3 has 16 residues. J lost 7 bases, V lost 8 bases, and 13 bases had no gene match. The CDR3 loop is CASGTYSSGGINEQFF. The CDR3 DNA follows: TGTGCCAGCGGAACTTACTCTAGCGGGGGGATTAATGAGCAGTTCTTC.

This clonotype was picked up a small number of times. The V gene is TRBV5-1, the J gene TRBJ2-7; D might be TRBD2 (6 bases). CDR3 length equals 16 residues. Trimming removed 4 bases at V and 1 base at J, with 18 bases between. Germline assignment: CDR1 SGHRS and CDR2 YFSETQ. This chain's CDR3 is CASSQGSEGSSYEQYF. The CDR3 DNA sequence: TGCGCCAGCAGCCAAGGGTCGGAGGGTAGTTCCTACGAGCAGTACTTC. Based on the CDR3 plus reference TRBV5-1 and TRBJ2-7, the full variable domain is KAGVTQTPRYLIKTRGQQVTLSCSPISGHRSVSWYQQTPGQGLQFLFEYFSETQRNKGNFPGRFSGRQFSNSRSEMNVSTLELGDSALYLCASSQGSEGSSYEQYFGPGTRLTVT.

This clonotype has just a few counts. The chain has TRBV7-9 and TRBJ1-1; the D gene is possibly TRBD1 (5 bases). Trimming took off 7 bases at V and 0 bases at J, with 12 bases between the two ends. The germline gives CDR1 SEHNR, CDR2 FQNEAQ (reference sequence). The CDR3 loop spans 14 amino acids. For the CDR3, the DNA is TGTGCCAGCAACAAGGACACCTTGAACACTGAAGCTTTCTTT. This encodes CASNKDTLNTEAFF.

This clonotype was counted once. The J gene is TRBJ2-1, the V gene TRBV27; TRBD1 matches at 9 bases. The length of the CDR3 is 20 residues. Germline V CDR1 and CDR2: MNHEY, SMNVEV (reference sequence). V lost 5 bases and J lost 0; bases outside the gene matches: 17. The DNA for the CDR3 is TGTGCCAGCAGTGCCCGGTCCCGGGACAGGGTTGGGGGCTCCTACAATGAGCAGTTCTTC. This gives the protein CASSARSRDRVGGSYNEQFF.

The chain recombines TRBV24-1 with TRBJ2-5; D assignment may be TRBD1 or TRBD2 (5 bases each). V was cut by 3 bases and J by 9 bases, with 19 bases left in between. CDR3 length: 15 amino acids. CDR1 is KGHDR and CDR2 is SFDVKD in the germline V gene. The CDR3 protein is CATSDPSAGSRAQYF. The CDR3 DNA follows: TGTGCCACCAGTGATCCCTCGGCAGGGTCGCGGGCCCAGTACTTC.

The chain couples TRBV6-5 to TRBJ1-1; 7 bases agree with TRBD1. CDR1 is MNHEY, CDR2 SVGAGI, per germline. The CDR3 loop spans 17 amino acids. J was trimmed by 1 base and V by 4 bases; bases with no gene match: 12. CDR3 nucleotides: TGTGCCAGCAGTTCATCTAAACGCAGGGGGTGGAACACTGAAGCTTTCTTT. This gives the protein CASSSSKRRGWNTEAFF.

The CDR3 DNA reads TGTGCCAGCAGCTTGAATCGGGGCCGAGAGACCCAGTACTTC. Translating gives CASSLNRGRETQYF. V and J are TRBV7-8 and TRBJ2-5; D is tentatively TRBD1 or TRBD2 (5 bases each). The CDR3 consists of 14 residues. V was pared by 3 bases and J by 4 bases, with 12 bases between. Germline V lookup: CDR1 SGHVS, CDR2 FQNEAQ.

For the CDR3, the DNA is TGCGCCAGCAGCCAAGAAAAGTCGGGGTCCTACGAGCAGTACGTC. Residues: CASSQEKSGSYEQYV. The gene calls are TRBV4-1 and TRBJ2-7, with D tentatively TRBD2 (5 bases). This CDR3 contains 15 residues. In germline, CDR1 is MGHRA, CDR2 YSYEKL. Deletions cut 0 bases from V and 1 base from J, with 10 bases between.

This chain connects TRBV6-2 or TRBV6-3 to TRBJ2-1; D ambiguous. The CDR3 runs 14 residues. Trimming pared 2 bases from V and 0 bases from J, leaving 5 bases between. Germline loops: CDR1 MNHEY, CDR2 SVGEGT. CDR3 nucleotides: TGTGCCAGCAGTTACCCGAGCTCCTACAATGAGCAGTTCTTC. Translation: CASSYPSSYNEQFF.

This clonotype was observed a handful of times. The rearrangement uses TRBV4-2 and TRBJ2-1; D gene unclear. The germline CDR1 and CDR2 sequences are LGHNA and YNFKEQ. The CDR3 runs to 16 residues. V shed 1 base and J shed 0 bases, with 10 bases lying between them. The CDR3 reads CASSQVQWSSYNEQFF. The CDR3 nucleotides read TGTGCCAGCAGCCAAGTTCAGTGGAGCTCCTACAATGAGCAGTTCTTC.

A few counts support this clonotype. The rearrangement links TRBV10-3 to TRBJ2-5; unclear D gene. Germline-derived CDR1 and CDR2 are ENHRY and SYGVKD. CDR3 length: 15 amino acids. V lost 2 bases and J 1 base, leaving 11 bases between the germline ends. The CDR3 bases are TGTGCCATCAGTGAGAACTTCAGGAGCCAAGAGACCCAGTACTTC. Translation gives CAISENFRSQETQYF.

V usage is TRBV10-3 and J usage is TRBJ2-7; 7 nucleotides align to TRBD2. This CDR3 comprises 17 residues. Germline V gene lookup returns CDR1 ENHRY and CDR2 SYGVKD. The trim removed 0 bases at V and 4 bases at J, leaving 12 bases unmatched. The CDR3 sequence is CAISESIGGRAPYEQYF. CDR3 DNA sequence: TGTGCCATCAGTGAGTCGATCGGGGGGAGGGCCCCATACGAGCAGTACTTC.

This clonotype was observed a few times. V and J are TRBV11-2 and TRBJ1-1; D possibly corresponds to TRBD1 (6 bases). Germline V gene data show CDR1 as SGHAT and CDR2 as FQNNGV. V shed 4 bases and J shed 1 base, with 10 bases lying between them. The CDR3 is made up of 14 amino acids. Here the CDR3 reads CASSSRQANTEAFF. CDR3 coding DNA: TGTGCCAGCAGCTCCAGACAGGCGAACACTGAAGCTTTCTTT. Full variable domain (rest looked up from reference TRBV11-2 and TRBJ1-1): EAGVAQSPRYKIIEKRQSVAFWCNPISGHATLYWYQQILGQGPKLLIQFQNNGVVDDSQLPKDRFSAERLKGVDSTLKIQPAKLEDSAVYLCASSSRQANTEAFFGQGTRLTVV.

This clonotype was observed a few times. The chain combines TRBV10-2 with TRBJ2-1; 11 bases map to TRBD2. Germline V lookup: CDR1 WSHSY, CDR2 SAAADI. The ends lost 2 bases at V and 7 bases at J; junction bases unmatched: 10. This CDR3 spans 17 amino acids. The CDR3 sequence: CASSEGGVAGGRNEQFF. In nucleotides, the CDR3 is TGCGCCAGCAGTGAGGGGGGAGTAGCGGGGGGGCGTAATGAGCAGTTCTTC.

This clonotype has ten or more counts. This chain links TRBV5-1 with TRBJ2-1; TRBD1 matches at 10 bases. V gave up 0 bases and J gave up 5 bases; unmatched junction bases: 2. Looked up from germline, CDR1 is SGHRS and CDR2 is YFSETQ. The CDR3 is made up of 15 amino acids. In nucleotides, the CDR3 is TGCGCCAGCAGCTTGGGACAGGGGGCGCACAATGAGCAGTTCTTC. This codes for CASSLGQGAHNEQFF. Supplemented by reference TRBV5-1 and TRBJ2-1, the full variable domain reads KAGVTQTPRYLIKTRGQQVTLSCSPISGHRSVSWYQQTPGQGLQFLFEYFSETQRNKGNFPGRFSGRQFSNSRSEMNVSTLELGDSALYLCASSLGQGAHNEQFFGPGTRLTVL.

The chain couples TRBV12-3 or TRBV12-4 to TRBJ2-7; D is perhaps TRBD1 (6 bases). This CDR3 region has 13 residues. Between the trimmed V and J ends, which lost 7 bases and 3 bases, there was a span of 13 bases. DNA for the CDR3: TGTGCCAGCAATCAGAACAGGGACTACGAGCAGTACTTC. Its protein product is CASNQNRDYEQYF.

V gene TRBV29-1 combines with J gene TRBJ2-2, with TRBD1 as a possible D gene (7 bases). The germline V and J ends were trimmed by 1 base and 4 bases, with 13 bases remaining between them. Germline lookup yields CDR1 SQVTM and CDR2 ANQGSEA. CDR3 length equals 15 residues. The CDR3 nucleotides are TGCAGCGTTGAAGTAGACAGGGAGGCCACCGGGGAGCTGTTTTTT. Encoded protein: CSVEVDREATGELFF.

This clonotype has a handful of counts. The J gene is TRBJ2-3, the V gene TRBV7-2; D unresolved. V lost 5 bases and J lost 4, with 13 bases in between. The CDR3 extends over 14 amino acids. Germline V CDR1 and CDR2: SGHTA, FQGNSA. The CDR3 spells CASSQTTVPDTQYF. The CDR3 DNA is TGTGCCAGCAGCCAAACTACGGTTCCAGATACGCAGTATTTT. The full variable domain, completed using reference TRBV7-2 and TRBJ2-3, is GAGVSQSPSNKVTEKGKDVELRCDPISGHTALYWYRQSLGQGLEFLIYFQGNSAPDKSGLPSDRFSAERTGGSVSTLTIQRTQQEDSAVYLCASSQTTVPDTQYFGPGTRLTVL.

This clonotype was seen a few times. The V and J genes are TRBV7-9 and TRBJ2-3, with 9 bases that match TRBD1. Per the germline V gene, CDR1 is SEHNR and CDR2 is FQNEAQ (reference sequence). The V segment lost 4 bases and the J segment 1 base; nucleotides outside the gene matches: 9. This CDR3 is 17 amino acids long. CDR3 region: CASSSPLGQGRTDTQYF. CDR3 DNA: TGTGCCAGCAGCTCACCCCTCGGACAGGGGCGCACAGATACGCAGTATTTT.

The J gene is TRBJ2-1, the V gene TRBV11-2; 7 nucleotides line up with TRBD2. Germline V lookup: CDR1 SGHAT, CDR2 FQNNGV. The junction had 4 bases not matched to a gene; V was cut back by 1 base and J by 1 base. The length of the CDR3 is 16 residues. CDR3 region: CASSLVRGSSYNEQFF. The CDR3, as DNA: TGTGCCAGCAGCTTAGTGCGCGGGAGTTCCTACAATGAGCAGTTCTTC.

The chain couples TRBV6-1 to TRBJ2-3, with 8 bases aligning to TRBD2. J gave up 7 bases and V 1 base, and 4 bases lay outside the gene matches. This CDR3 is 14 amino acids long. The germline gives CDR1 MNHNS, CDR2 SASEGT. DNA of the CDR3: TGTGCCAGCAGTGAAGATGGACTAGCTCATACGCAGTATTTT. Amino acids: CASSEDGLAHTQYF.

The table lists this clonotype with many counts. The chain couples TRBV27 to TRBJ1-6; 10 bases are shared with TRBD1. Germline trimming cut 1 base from V and 9 bases from J; bases unmatched to any gene: 3. The CDR3 is 15 residues long. Germline-derived CDR1 and CDR2 are MNHEY and SMNVEV (reference sequence). The CDR3 loop is CASSLFGQGVSPLHF. The CDR3 nucleotides read TGTGCCAGCAGTTTATTCGGACAGGGGGTTTCACCCCTCCACTTT.

This clonotype was seen more than once but under ten times. This chain links TRBV6-1 with TRBJ1-1, with D unresolved. Looked up from germline, CDR1 is MNHNS and CDR2 is SASEGT. V was shortened by 0 bases and J by 6 bases, with 11 bases between the two germline ends. The length of the CDR3 is 14 residues. The CDR3 sequence: CASSEAGGRAEAFF. As DNA, the CDR3 is TGTGCCAGCAGTGAAGCGGGCGGTCGGGCTGAAGCTTTCTTT.